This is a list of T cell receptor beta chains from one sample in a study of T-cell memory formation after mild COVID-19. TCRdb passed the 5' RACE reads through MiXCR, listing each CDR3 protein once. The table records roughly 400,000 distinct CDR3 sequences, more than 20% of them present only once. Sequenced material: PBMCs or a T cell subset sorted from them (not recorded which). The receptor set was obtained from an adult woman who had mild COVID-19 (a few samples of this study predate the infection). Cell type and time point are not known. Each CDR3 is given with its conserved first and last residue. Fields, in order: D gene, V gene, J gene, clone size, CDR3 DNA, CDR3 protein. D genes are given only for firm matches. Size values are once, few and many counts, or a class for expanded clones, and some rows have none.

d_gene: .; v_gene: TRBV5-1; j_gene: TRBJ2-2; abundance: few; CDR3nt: TGCGCCAGCAGCTTGGAGAGGGGTGCCGGGGAGCTGTTTTTT; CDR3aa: CASSLERGAGELFF
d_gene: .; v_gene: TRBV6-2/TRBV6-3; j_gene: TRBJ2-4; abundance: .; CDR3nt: TGTGCCAGCAGTTACGGGGGGCCGACCAAAAACATTCAGTACTTC; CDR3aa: CASSYGGPTKNIQYF
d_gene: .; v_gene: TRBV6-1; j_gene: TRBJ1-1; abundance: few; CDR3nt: TGTGCCAGCAGTGAAGTTGCGGGAGCTTTCTTT; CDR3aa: CASSEVAGAFF
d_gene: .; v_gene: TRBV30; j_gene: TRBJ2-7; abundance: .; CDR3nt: TGTGCCTGGAGTGCGGGAGCGCAGGCCTACGAGCAGTACTTC; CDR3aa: CAWSAGAQAYEQYF
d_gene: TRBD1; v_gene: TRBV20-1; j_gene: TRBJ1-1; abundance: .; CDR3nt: TGCAGTGCGAGGGACAGGGGGCCGGACACTGAAGCTTTCTTT; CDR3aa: CSARDRGPDTEAFF
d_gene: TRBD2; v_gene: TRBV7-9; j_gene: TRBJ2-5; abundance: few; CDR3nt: TGTGCCAGCATCGAAGCCCTCAGCGGGAGATGGGAGACCCAGTACTTC; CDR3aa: CASIEALSGRWETQYF
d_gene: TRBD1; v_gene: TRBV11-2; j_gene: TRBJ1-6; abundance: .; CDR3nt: TGTGCCAGCAGCTTTGGACAGGGCTGGGGGCCCCTCCACTTT; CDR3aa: CASSFGQGWGPLHF
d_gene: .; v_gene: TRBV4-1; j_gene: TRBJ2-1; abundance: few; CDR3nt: TGCGCCAGCAGCCAAGAACCGGCTAGAGGCAGGGATGGTTTTAGTGAGCAGTTCTTC; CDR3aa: CASSQEPARGRDGFSEQFF
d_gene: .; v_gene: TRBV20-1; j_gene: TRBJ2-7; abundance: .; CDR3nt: TGCAGTGCTCCCCGTGAAGCCTTAAGCTCCTACGAGCAGTACTTC; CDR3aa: CSAPREALSSYEQYF
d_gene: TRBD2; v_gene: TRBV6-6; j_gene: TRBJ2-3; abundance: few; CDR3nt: TGTGCCAGCAGTTACTCGGCGGGGGGGCCACGGGGGACAGATACGCAGTATTTT; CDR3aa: CASSYSAGGPRGTDTQYF
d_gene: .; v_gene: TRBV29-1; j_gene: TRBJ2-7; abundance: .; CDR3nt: TGCAGCGTGGCGGACGGAGAAACCTACGAGCAGTACTTC; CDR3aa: CSVADGETYEQYF
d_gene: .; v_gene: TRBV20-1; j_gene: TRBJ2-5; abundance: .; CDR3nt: TGCAGTGCTAGAGACCTAGAGCGGGTCCAAGAGACCCAGTACTTC; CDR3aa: CSARDLERVQETQYF
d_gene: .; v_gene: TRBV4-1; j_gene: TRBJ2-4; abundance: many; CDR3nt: TGCGCCAGCAGCCAAGACCTTTCTCCGGGGGACATTCAGTACTTC; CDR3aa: CASSQDLSPGDIQYF
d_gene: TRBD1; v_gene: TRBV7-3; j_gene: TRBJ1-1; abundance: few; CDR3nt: TGTGCCAGCAGCCCGCGGGACAGCCCACTGGGTGAAGCTTTCTTT; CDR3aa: CASSPRDSPLGEAFF
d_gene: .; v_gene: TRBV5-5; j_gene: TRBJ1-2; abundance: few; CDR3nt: TGTGCCAGCAGGCGGGACACGGGCACGAAGTTTGAGGGCTACACCTTC; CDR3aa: CASRRDTGTKFEGYTF
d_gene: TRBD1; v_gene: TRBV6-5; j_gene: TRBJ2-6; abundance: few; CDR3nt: TGTGCCAGCAGAACGACAGGGGCAGCCTCTGGGGCCAACGTCCTGACTTTC; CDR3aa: CASRTTGAASGANVLTF
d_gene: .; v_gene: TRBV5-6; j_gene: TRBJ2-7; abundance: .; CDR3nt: TGTGCCAGCAGCTTGATGAGGGTCGAGCAGTACTTC; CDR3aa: CASSLMRVEQYF
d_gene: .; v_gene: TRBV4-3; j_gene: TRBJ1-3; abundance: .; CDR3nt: TGCGCCAGCAGCCAAGACTGGGGTACCTCTGGAAACACCATATATTTT; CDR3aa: CASSQDWGTSGNTIYF
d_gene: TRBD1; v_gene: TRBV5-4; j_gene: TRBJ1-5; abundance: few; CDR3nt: TGTGCCAGCAGCCGACAGGGCACGGGTCAGCCCCAGCATTTT; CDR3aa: CASSRQGTGQPQHF
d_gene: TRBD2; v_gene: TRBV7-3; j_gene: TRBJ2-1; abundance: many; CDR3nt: TGTGCCAGCAGCCGCCGCGGGGGGACTAGCGGATACAATGAGCAGTTCTTC; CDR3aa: CASSRRGGTSGYNEQFF
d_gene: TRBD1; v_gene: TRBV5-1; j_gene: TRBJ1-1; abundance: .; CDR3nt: TGCGCCAGCAGCCAAACGACAGGGTTGATGAACACTGAAGCTTTCTTT; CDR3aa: CASSQTTGLMNTEAFF
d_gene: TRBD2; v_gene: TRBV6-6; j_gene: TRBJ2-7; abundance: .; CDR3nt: TGTGCCAGCAGTGATAGCGGGAGCGGCTCCTACGAGCAGTACTTC; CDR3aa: CASSDSGSGSYEQYF
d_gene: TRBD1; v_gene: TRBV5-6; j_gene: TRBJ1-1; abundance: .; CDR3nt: TGTGCCAGCACCCCGCTTGTCCAGGGGGCGTACACTGAAGCTTTCTTT; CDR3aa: CASTPLVQGAYTEAFF
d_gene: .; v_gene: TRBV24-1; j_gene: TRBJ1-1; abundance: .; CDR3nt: TGTGCCACCAAGGGAGAGACTGAAGCTTTCTTT; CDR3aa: CATKGETEAFF
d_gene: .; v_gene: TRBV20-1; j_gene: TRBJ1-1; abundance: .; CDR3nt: TGCAGTGCTCTTCACTCGACAGGTCCCACTGAAGCTTTCTTT; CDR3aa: CSALHSTGPTEAFF
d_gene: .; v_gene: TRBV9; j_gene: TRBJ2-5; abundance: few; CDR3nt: TGTGCCAGCAGCGTACAATTTTCCCAAGAGACCCAGTACTTC; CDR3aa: CASSVQFSQETQYF
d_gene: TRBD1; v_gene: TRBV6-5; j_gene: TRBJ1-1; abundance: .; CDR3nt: TGTGCCAGCAGTTCCACGGACAGGGGGAACACTGAAGCTTTCTTT; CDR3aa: CASSSTDRGNTEAFF
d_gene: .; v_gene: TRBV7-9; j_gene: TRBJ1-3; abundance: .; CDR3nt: TGTGCCAGCAGCTCCGAGAGGGTCTCGGGAAACACCATATATTTT; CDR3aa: CASSSERVSGNTIYF
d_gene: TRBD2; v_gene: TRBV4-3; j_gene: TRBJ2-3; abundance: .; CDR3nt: TGCGCCAGCAGCCAAGTTGCCGGGACTAGTGACCCCACAGATACGCAGTATTTT; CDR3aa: CASSQVAGTSDPTDTQYF
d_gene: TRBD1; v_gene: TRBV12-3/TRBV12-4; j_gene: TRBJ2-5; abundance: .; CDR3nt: TGTGCCAGCAGTATGATGGGACAGTCGCAAGAGACCCAGTACTTC; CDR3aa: CASSMMGQSQETQYF
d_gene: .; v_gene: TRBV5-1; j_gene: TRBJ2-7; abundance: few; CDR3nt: TGCGCCAGCAGCGCGGACCTGGGGGTGGACGAGCAGTACTTC; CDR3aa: CASSADLGVDEQYF
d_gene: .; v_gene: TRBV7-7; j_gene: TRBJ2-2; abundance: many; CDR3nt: TGTGCCAGCAGCCCCAGACAGGGGCGGGGGTCCGGGGAGCTGTTTTTT; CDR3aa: CASSPRQGRGSGELFF
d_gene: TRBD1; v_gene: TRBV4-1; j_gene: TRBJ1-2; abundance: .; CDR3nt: TGCGCCAGCAGCCAAGTCGACAGGGGAGGGGATGGCTACACCTTC; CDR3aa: CASSQVDRGGDGYTF
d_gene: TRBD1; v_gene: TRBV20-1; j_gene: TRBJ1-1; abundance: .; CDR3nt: TGCAGTGCTAGAGTACAGGACAGGCAATACGACGAAGCTTTCTTT; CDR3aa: CSARVQDRQYDEAFF
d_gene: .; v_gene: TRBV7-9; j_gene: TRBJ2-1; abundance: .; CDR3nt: TGTGCCAGCAGCTTAGGGGGGGGCTACTACAATGAGCAGTTCTTC; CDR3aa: CASSLGGGYYNEQFF
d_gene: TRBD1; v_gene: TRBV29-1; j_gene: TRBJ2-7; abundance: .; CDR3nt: TGCAGCGTTGAGCTGTGGACAGGGGGGAGCTACGAGCAGTACTTC; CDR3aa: CSVELWTGGSYEQYF
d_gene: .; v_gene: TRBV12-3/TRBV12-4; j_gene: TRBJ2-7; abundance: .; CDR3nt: TGTGCCAGCAGTTTACGGCCATCCTACGAGCAGTACTTC; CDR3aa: CASSLRPSYEQYF
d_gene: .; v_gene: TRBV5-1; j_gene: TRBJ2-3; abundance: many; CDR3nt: TGCGCCAGCAGCTTGGCCAGGGGACGTGGAGATACGCAGTATTTT; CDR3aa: CASSLARGRGDTQYF
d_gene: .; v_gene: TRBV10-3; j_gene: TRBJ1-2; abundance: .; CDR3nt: TGTGCCACCGAAAACCTTAACTATGGCTACACCTTC; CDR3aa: CATENLNYGYTF
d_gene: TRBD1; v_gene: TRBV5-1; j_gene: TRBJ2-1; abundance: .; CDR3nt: TGCGCCAGCAGCCGAGGACAGGACTCCTACAATGAGCAGTTCTTC; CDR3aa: CASSRGQDSYNEQFF
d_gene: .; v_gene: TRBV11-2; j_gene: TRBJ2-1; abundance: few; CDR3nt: TGTGCCAGCAGCTTAGGGGGCCCCCATGAGCAGTTCTTC; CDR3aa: CASSLGGPHEQFF
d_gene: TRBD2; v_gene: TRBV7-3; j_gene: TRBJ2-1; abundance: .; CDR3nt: TGTGCCAGCAGCTTAAGTAGCGGGCACTACAATGAGCAGTTCTTC; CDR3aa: CASSLSSGHYNEQFF
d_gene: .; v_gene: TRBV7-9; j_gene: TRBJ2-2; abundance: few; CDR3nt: TGTGCCAGCAGCTTAGCGGAGGGGGAGCTGTTTTTT; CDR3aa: CASSLAEGELFF
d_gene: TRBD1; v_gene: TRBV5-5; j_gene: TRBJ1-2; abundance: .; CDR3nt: TGTGCCAGCAGGAAGGACAGGTCGGAGGTCTATGGCTACACCTTC; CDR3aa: CASRKDRSEVYGYTF
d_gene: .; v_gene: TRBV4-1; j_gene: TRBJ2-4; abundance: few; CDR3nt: TGCGCCAGCAGCCACTCATCGGGACGGGGGACGAAAAACATTCAGTACTTC; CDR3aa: CASSHSSGRGTKNIQYF
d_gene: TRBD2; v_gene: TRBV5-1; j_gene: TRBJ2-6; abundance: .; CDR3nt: TGCGCCAGCAGCCCTGGGGTAGCGGGAGCCCTCTCTGGGGCCAACGTCCTGACTTTC; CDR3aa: CASSPGVAGALSGANVLTF
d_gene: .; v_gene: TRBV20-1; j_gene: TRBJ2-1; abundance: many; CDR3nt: TGCAGTGCTAGAGTTGCAGGGGGCTCAGCGGGAGCTGGGAATGAGCAGTTCTTC; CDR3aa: CSARVAGGSAGAGNEQFF